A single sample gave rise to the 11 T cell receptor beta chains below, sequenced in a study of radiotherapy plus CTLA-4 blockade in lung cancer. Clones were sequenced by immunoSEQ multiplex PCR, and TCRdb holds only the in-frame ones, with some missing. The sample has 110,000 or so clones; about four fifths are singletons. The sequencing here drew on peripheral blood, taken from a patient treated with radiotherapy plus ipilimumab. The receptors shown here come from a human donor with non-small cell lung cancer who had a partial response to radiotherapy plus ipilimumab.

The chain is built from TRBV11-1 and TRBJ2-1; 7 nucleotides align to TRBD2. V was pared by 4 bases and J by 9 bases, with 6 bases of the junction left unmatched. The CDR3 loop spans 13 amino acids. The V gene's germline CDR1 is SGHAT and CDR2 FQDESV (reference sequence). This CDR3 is CASSWGAGVEQFF. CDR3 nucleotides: TGTGCCAGCAGCTGGGGTGCGGGAGTTGAGCAGTTCTTC.

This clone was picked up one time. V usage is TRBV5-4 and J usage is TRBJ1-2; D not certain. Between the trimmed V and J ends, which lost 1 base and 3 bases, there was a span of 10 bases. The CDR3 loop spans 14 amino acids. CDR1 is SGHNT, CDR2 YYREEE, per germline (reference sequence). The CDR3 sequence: CASSLTAADYGYTF. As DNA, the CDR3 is TGTGCCAGCAGCTTGACGGCGGCAGACTATGGCTACACCTTC.

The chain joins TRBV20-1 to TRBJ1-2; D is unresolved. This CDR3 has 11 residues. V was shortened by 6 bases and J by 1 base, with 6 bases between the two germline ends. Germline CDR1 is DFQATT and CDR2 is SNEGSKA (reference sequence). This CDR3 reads CSARSNYGYTF. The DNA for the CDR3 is TGCAGTGCGCGGAGTAACTATGGCTACACCTTC.

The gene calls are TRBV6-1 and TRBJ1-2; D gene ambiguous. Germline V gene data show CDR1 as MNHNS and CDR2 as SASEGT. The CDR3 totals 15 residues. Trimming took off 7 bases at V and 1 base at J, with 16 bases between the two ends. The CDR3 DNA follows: TGTGCCAGCATCCGAGTTGGAGGGCTTAACTATGGCTACACCTTC. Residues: CASIRVGGLNYGYTF.

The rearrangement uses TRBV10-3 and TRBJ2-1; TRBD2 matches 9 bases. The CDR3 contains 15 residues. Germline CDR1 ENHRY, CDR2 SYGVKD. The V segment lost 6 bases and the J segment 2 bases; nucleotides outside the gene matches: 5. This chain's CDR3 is CAIRIAGVTYNEQFF. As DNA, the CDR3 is TGTGCCATCAGGATAGCGGGAGTGACCTACAATGAGCAGTTCTTC.

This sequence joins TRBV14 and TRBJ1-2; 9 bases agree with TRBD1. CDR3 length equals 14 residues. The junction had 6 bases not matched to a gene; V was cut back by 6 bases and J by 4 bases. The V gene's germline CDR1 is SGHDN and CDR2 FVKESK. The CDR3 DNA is TGTGCCAGCAGGCGACAGGGGGGGAGCTATGGCTACACCTTC. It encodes CASRRQGGSYGYTF.

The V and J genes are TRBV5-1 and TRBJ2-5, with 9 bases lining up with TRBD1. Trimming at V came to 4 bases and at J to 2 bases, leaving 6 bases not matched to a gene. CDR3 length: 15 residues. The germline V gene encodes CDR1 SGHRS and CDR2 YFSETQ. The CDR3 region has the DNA TGCGCCAGCAGCCCCGGGACAGGGCGGCAAGAGACCCAGTACTTC. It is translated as CASSPGTGRQETQYF.

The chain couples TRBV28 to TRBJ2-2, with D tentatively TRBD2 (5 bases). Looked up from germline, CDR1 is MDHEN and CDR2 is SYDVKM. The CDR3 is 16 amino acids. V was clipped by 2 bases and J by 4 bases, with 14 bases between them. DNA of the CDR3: TGTGCCAGCAGTTTACCGCTAACTGGGAGCACCGGGGAGCTGTTTTTT. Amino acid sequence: CASSLPLTGSTGELFF.

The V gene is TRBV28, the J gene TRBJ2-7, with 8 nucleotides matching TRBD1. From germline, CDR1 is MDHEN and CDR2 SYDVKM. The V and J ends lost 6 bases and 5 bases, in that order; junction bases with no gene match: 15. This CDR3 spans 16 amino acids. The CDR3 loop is CASRHYAGQGYNEQYF. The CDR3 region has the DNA TGTGCCAGCAGACATTATGCCGGACAGGGTTACAACGAGCAGTACTTC.

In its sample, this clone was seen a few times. The CDR3 bases are TGTGCCAGCAGTGCCACTAGCCCAATGAGGACCGGGGAGCTGTTTTTT. Translation gives CASSATSPMRTGELFF. The chain couples TRBV28 to TRBJ2-2; weak D call: TRBD2 (6 bases). Germline CDR1 reads MDHEN; CDR2 reads SYDVKM. The CDR3 has 16 amino acids. V lost 5 bases, J lost 5 bases, and 18 bases lay in between.

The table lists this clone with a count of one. The CDR3: CASSLRTGPYEQYV. CDR3 coding DNA: TGCGCCAGCAGCTTGCGAACAGGCCCCTACGAGCAGTACGTC. V and J are TRBV5-1 and TRBJ2-7, with D tentatively TRBD1 (5 bases). CDR1 and CDR2 from the germline V gene are SGHRS and YFSETQ. The CDR3 sequence is 14 residues long. V shed 1 base and J shed 2 bases, with 10 bases lying between them.